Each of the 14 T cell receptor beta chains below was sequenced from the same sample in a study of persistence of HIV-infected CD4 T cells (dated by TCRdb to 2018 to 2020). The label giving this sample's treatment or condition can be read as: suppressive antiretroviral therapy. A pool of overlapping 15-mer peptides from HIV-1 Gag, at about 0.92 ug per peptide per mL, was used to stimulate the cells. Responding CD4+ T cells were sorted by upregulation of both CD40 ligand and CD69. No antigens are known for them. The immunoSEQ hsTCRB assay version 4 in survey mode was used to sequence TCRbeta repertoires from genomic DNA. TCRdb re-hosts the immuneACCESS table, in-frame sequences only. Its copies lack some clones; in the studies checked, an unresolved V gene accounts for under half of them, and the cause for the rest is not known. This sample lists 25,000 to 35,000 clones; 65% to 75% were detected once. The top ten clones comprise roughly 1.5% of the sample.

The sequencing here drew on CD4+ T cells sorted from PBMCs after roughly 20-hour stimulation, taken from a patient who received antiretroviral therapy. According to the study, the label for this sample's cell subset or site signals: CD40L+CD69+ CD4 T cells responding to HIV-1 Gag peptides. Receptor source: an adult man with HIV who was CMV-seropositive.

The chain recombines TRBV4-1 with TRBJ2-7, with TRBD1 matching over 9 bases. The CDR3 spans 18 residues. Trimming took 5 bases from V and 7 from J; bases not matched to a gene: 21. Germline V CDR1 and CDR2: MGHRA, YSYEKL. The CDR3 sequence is CASSRDGGFTGGAYEQYF. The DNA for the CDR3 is TGCGCCAGCAGCAGGGATGGGGGATTTACAGGGGGCGCGTATGAGCAGTACTTC.

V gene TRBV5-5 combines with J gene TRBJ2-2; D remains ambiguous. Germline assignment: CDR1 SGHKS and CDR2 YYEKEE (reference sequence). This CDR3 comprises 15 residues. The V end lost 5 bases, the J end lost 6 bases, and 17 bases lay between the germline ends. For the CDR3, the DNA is TGTGCCAGCAGATTTGCGGCAACCGAGCCCGGGGAGCTGTTTTTT. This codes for CASRFAATEPGELFF. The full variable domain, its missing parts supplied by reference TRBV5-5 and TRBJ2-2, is DAGVTQSPTHLIKTRGQQVTLRCSPISGHKSVSWYQQVLGQGPQFIFQYYEKEERGRGNFPDRFSARQFPNYSSELNVNALLLGDSALYLCASRFAATEPGELFFGEGSRLTVL.

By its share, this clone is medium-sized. The CDR3 is CASSETAEAFF. In nucleotides, the CDR3 is TGTGCCAGCAGTGAAACGGCAGAAGCTTTCTTT. This chain links TRBV6-1 with TRBJ1-1; D gene uncertain. The CDR3 totals 11 residues. V gave up 2 bases and J gave up 8 bases, with 6 bases separating them. The germline gives CDR1 MNHNS, CDR2 SASEGT.

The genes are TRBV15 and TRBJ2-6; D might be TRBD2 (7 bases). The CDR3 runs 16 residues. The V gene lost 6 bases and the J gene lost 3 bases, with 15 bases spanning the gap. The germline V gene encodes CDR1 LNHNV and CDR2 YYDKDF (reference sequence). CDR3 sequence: CATRPRGGSGANVLTF. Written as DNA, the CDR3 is TGTGCCACCAGGCCGAGGGGGGGGAGTGGGGCCAACGTCCTGACTTTC.

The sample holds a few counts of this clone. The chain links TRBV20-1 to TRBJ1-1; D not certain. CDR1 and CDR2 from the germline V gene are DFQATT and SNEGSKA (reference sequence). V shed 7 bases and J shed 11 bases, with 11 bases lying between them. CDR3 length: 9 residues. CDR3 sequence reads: CSGERDAFF. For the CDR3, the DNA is TGCAGTGGAGAGCGGGATGCTTTCTTT.

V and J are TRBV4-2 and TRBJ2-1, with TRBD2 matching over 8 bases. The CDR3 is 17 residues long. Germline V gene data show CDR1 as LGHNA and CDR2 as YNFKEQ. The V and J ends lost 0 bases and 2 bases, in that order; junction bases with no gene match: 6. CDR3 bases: TGTGCCAGCAGCCAAGATTGGGACGGGGGGGCCTACAATGAGCAGTTCTTC. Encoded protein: CASSQDWDGGAYNEQFF.

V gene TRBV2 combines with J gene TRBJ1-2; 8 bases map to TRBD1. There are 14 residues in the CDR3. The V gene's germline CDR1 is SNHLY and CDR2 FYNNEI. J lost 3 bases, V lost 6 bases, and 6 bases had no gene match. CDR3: CASRTTGVYYGYTF. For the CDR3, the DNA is TGTGCCAGCAGGACGACAGGGGTCTACTATGGCTACACCTTC.

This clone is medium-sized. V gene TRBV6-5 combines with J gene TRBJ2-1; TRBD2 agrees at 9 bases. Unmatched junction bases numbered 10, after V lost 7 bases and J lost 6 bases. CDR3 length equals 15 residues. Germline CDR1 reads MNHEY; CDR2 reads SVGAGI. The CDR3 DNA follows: TGTGCCAGCACTACCTCGGGTAGCGGGGGCAATGAGCAGTTCTTC. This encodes CASTTSGSGGNEQFF.

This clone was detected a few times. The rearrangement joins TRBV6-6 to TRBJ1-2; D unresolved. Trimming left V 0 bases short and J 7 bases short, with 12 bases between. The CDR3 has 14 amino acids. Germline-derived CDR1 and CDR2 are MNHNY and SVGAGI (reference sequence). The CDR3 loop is CASSYSSGSSGYTF. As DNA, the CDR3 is TGTGCCAGCAGTTACTCGTCGGGGAGTTCTGGCTACACCTTC.

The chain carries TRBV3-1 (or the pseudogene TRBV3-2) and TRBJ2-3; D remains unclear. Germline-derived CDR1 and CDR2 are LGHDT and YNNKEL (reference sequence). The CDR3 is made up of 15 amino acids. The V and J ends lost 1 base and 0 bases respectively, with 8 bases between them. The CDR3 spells CASSQVRTSTDTQYF. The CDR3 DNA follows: TGTGCCAGCAGCCAAGTACGGACCAGCACAGATACGCAGTATTTT.

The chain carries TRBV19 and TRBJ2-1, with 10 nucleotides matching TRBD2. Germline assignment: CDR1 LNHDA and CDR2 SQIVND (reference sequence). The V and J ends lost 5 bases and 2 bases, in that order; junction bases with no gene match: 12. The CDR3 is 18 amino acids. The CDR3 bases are TGTGCCAGTAGTCCTATAGCGGGGGGCCGAGCCACCTACAATGAGCAGTTCTTC. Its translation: CASSPIAGGRATYNEQFF.

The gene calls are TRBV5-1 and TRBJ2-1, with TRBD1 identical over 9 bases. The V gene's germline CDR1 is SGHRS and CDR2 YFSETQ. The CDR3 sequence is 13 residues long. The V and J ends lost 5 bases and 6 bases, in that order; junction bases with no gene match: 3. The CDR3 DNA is TGCGCCAGCAGGCAGGGACAGGGCAATGAGCAGTTCTTC. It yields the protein CASRQGQGNEQFF.

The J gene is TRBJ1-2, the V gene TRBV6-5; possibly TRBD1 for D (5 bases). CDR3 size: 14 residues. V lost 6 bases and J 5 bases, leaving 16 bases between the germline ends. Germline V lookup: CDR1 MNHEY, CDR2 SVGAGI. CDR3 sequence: CASRPRGGRYGYTF. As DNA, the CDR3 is TGTGCCAGCAGGCCCCGGGGGGGGAGGTATGGCTACACCTTC.

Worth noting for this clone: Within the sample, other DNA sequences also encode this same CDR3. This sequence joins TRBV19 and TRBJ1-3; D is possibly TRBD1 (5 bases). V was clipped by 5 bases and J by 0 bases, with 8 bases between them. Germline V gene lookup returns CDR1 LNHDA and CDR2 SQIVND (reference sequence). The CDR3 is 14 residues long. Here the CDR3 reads CASSYRSSGNTIYF. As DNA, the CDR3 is TGTGCCAGTAGTTACAGGTCCTCTGGAAACACCATATATTTT.